This T cell receptor (beta chain) was sequenced during a study of CD8+CD57+ T cells in acquired aplastic anemia. V lost 2 bases, J lost 1 base, and 17 bases lay in between. CDR1 GTSNPN and CDR2 SVGIG come from the germline V gene (reference sequence). The CDR3 extends over 16 amino acids. CDR3 and TCR beta VDJ profiling relied on a genomic DNA template. Each CDR3 protein is one row after TCRdb ran MiXCR on the reads. Altogether around 170,000 distinct CDR3 sequences are present, more than 45% being singletons, with the ten largest covering around 9.7%. Patients sequenced had flow cytometry evidence of CD8+CD57+ cell expansion. All participating patients were living with severe acquired aplastic anemia.

This sequence joins TRBV30 and TRBJ1-1; possible D gene TRBD1, 6 bases. The specimen was sorted CD4+, CD8+, or CD8+CD57+ T cells (not recorded which) from PBMCs. This receptor was taken from a human donor with aplastic anemia. The CDR3 DNA is TGTGCCTGGAGTCCCCGTTGGGGGGGCACGAACACTGAAGCTTTCTTT. Protein: CAWSPRWGGTNTEAFF.